This T cell receptor (beta chain) was profiled in a study of blood T cell repertoires in COVID-19. Study details: Researchers got acute and convalescent COVID-19 samples from the United States, Italy and Spain. Sources were T cells, B-cell-depleted T cells, or PBMCs; the material itself was cDNA or gDNA.

Methods used by the authors: It was from reference gene primer amplification that nucleated cell counts were estimated. Generated by immunoSEQ multiplex PCR, the TCRdb table keeps only in-frame clones and is missing some. The V and J calls and clone size come from that table; D and trimming were worked out from the DNA. Among 120,000 or so clones listed, over 75% were seen once. Germline V gene sequence: CDR1 LNHDA, CDR2 SQIVND (reference sequence). The CDR3 has 14 amino acids. Unmatched junction bases numbered 3, after V lost 9 bases and J lost 3 bases. Sequencing input: peripheral blood. This sequence originates from a woman at least 80 years old with acute or convalescent COVID-19. The rearrangement joins TRBV19 to TRBJ2-3; 13 bases fit TRBD2. This chain's CDR3 is CASRTSGGTDTQYF. The CDR3 DNA sequence: TGTGCCAGCAGGACTAGCGGGGGAACAGATACGCAGTATTTT. The entire variable domain, with the rest obtained from reference TRBV19 and TRBJ2-3, is as follows: DGGITQSPKYLFRKEGQNVTLSCEQNLNHDAMYWYRQDPGQGLRLIYYSQIVNDFQKGDIAEGYSVSREKKESFPLTVTSAQKNPTAFYLCASRTSGGTDTQYFGPGTRLTVL.